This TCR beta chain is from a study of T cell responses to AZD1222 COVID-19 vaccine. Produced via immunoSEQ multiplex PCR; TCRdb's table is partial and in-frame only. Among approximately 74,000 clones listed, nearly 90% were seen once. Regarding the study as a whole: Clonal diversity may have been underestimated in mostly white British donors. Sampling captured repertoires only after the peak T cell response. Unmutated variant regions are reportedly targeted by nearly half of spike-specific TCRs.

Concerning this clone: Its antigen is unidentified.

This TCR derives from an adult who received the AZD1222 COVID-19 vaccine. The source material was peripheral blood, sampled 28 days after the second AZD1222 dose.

This chain's CDR3 is CSASGQGGQPQHF. CDR3 sequence (DNA): TGCAGTGCTAGTGGACAGGGCGGTCAGCCCCAGCATTTT. The rearrangement links TRBV20-1 to TRBJ1-5; TRBD1 matches at 8 bases. Germline loops: CDR1 DFQATT, CDR2 SNEGSKA (reference sequence). The CDR3 contains 13 residues. Germline trimming cut 3 bases from V and 6 bases from J; bases unmatched to any gene: 4.